This T cell receptor beta chain came from a study of blood T cell repertoires in COVID-19 (dated by TCRdb to 2020 to 2022). Regarding the research as a whole: Collaborator samples came from the United States, Italy and Spain and covered acute and convalescent phases of COVID-19. The material from the prospective study consisted of cDNA or gDNA derived from T cells, B-cell-depleted T cells, or PBMCs. Subjects who had been exposed to COVID-19, were actively infected with it, or had recovered from it provided the deeply sampled blood TCRbeta repertoires that made up the dataset. The repertoires were made available in a free public database intended to serve as a resource for research on the immune response to SARS-CoV-2. The samples were drawn from the first 160 participants of the ongoing ImmuneRACE study and from roughly 1,300 subjects provided by 6 global collaborators. Nearly every sample came with metadata listing a de-identified subject ID, COVID-19 status, age in years and sex. Where available, HLA class I and class II types were obtained from metadata supplied by the sample provider rather than from assay-based typing. What the study reported, not specific to this receptor: Clinical and demographic metadata were provided uncurated, with the amount varying by source and participant.

Concerning this clone itself: Its antigen is currently not known. No much larger clone is present one base from it, and per-base qualities are unavailable.

TCRbeta CDR3 regions were amplified from genomic DNA using the immunoSEQ Assay, a bias-controlled multiplex PCR. In the source study's methods: The number of nucleated cells in each sample was estimated from the amplification of reference gene primers within the assay. To quantify the absolute abundance of each unique TCRbeta CDR3 rearrangement, sequence reads were collapsed and filtered. For each sample, productive Simpson clonality was calculated by taking the square root of Simpson's diversity index across productive rearrangements. TCRdb retrieved this table from immuneACCESS and kept in-frame rearrangements only. Not all clones are present; in checked studies, unresolved V genes account for under half, and no reason is known for the remainder. V and J calls plus clone size are reproduced from that table; the DNA served to infer D and trimming. The sample profile shows some 250,000 clones; roughly 85% of them were found once. The top ten clonotypes cover about 2.2% of the sample.

Another Seattle source contributed samples from volunteer blood donors who had recovered from COVID-19. Each collaborating institution followed its own protocols to collect whole blood in K2EDTA tubes. For TCRbeta analysis, collaborators shipped samples as frozen whole blood, isolated PBMCs, or DNA extracted from either of those sample types. This clonotype originated in a man aged 25 to 40 who had recovered from COVID-19. Source material: peripheral blood.

The DNA sequence reads TGTGCCAGCAGTTGGCTTCACACCGGGGAGCTGTTTTTT. Translation gives CASSWLHTGELFF. The chain employs TRBV6-2 or TRBV6-3 and TRBJ2-2, with the D gene call left open. Its CDR3 holds 13 amino acids, cysteine through phenylalanine. The entry retains the CDR3 DNA only, 39 bases that are in frame from base 1. CDR1 and CDR2, per the germline V gene, are MNHEY and SVGEGT. V lost 4 bases and J lost 3 bases; the stretch between them is 6 bases long.